This T cell receptor beta chain was observed in a study of identical twins. General observations from the study: An excess of low generation probability was shown by twin-shared out-of-frame alpha sequences. Whereas memory repertoires showed no such difference, abundant cord blood beta clonotypes carried fewer insertions.

TCRdb redid the calling of the 5' RACE reads with MiXCR, one entry per CDR3 protein. The sample has about 260,000 distinct CDR3 sequences, 5.5% to 7% seen once. This clonotype appeared a few times. Its antigen is unidentified. The V end lost 3 bases, the J end lost 4 bases, and 12 bases lay between the germline ends. CDR3 size: 14 residues. Germline-derived CDR1 and CDR2 are KGHSH and LQKENI. This sample also appeared in a second study, on yellow fever vaccine responses in identical twins. That source notes: It has been reported that, in twins, the vaccine T cell response seemed partly convergent and partly personalized.

The receptor comes from a woman aged 18-30 years in good health. The chain carries TRBV18 and TRBJ1-1, with D possibly matching TRBD1 (5 bases). Material: memory (CD45RO+) T cells sorted from blood. CDR3 residues: CASSPTDGGTEAFF. The CDR3 DNA sequence: TGTGCCAGCTCACCGACTGATGGGGGCACTGAAGCTTTCTTT.